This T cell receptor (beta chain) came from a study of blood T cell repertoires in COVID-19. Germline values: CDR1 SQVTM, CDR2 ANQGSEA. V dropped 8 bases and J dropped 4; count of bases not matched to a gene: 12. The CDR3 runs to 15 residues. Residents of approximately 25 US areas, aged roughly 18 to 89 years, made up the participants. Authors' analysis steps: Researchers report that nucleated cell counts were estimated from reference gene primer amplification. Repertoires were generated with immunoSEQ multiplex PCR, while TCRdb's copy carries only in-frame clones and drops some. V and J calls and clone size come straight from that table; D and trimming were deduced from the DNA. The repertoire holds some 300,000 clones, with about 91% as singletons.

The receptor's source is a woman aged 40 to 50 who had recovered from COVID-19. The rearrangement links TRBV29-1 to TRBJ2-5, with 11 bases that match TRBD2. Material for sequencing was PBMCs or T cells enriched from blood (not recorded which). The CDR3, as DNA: TGCAGCTTACTAGCGGGAGTGGGAGGGACAGAGACCCAGTACTTC. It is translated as CSLLAGVGGTETQYF.